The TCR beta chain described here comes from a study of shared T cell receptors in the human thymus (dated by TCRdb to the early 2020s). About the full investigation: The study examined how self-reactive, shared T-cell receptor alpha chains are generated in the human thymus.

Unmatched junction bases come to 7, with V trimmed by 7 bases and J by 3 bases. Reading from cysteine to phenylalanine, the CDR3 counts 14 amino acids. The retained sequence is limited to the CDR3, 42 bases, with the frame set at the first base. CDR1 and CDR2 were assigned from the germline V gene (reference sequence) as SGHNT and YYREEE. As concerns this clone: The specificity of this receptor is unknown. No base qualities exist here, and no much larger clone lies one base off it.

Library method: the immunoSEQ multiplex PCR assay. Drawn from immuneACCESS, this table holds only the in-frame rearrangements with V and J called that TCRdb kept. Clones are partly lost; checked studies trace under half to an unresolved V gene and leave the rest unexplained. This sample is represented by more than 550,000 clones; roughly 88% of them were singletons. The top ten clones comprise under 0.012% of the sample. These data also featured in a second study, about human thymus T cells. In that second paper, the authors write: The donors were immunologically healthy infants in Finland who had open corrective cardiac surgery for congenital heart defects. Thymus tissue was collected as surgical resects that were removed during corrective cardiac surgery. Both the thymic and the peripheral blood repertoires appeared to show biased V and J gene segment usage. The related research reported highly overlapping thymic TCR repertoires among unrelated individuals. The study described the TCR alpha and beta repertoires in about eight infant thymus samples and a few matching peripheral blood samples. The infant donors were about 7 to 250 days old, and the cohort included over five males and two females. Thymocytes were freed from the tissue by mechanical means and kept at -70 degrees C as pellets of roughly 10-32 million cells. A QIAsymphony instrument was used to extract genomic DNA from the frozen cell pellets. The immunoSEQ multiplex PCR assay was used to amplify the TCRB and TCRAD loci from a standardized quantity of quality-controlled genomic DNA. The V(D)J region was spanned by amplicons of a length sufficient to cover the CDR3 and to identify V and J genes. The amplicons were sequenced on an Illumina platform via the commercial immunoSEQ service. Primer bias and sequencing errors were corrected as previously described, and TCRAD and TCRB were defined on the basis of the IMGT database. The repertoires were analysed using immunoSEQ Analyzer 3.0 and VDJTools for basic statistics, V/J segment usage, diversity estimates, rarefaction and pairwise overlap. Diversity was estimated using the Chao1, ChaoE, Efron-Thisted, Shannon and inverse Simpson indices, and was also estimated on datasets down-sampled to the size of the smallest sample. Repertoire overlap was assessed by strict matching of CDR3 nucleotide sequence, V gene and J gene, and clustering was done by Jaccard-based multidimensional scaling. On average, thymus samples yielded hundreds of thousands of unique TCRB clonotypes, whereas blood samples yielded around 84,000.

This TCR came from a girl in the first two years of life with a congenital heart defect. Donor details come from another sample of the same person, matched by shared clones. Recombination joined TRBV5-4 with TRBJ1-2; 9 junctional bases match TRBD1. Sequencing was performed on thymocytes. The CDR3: CASGYRGRDYGYTF. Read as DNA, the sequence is TGTGCCAGCGGTTACAGGGGGCGGGACTATGGCTACACCTTC.